This TCR beta chain emerged from a study of blood T cell repertoires in COVID-19. Study-wide context: Collection of acute and convalescent COVID-19 samples took place in the United States, Italy and Spain. Sample material is recorded as cDNA or gDNA derived from T cells, B-cell-depleted T cells, or PBMCs.

The CDR3 totals 18 residues. V was shortened by 5 bases and J by 10 bases, with 32 bases between the two germline ends. The germline V gene has CDR1 MDHEN and CDR2 SYDVKM. Per the original methods: Estimation of nucleated cell counts was performed using reference gene primer amplification. Libraries were prepared by immunoSEQ multiplex PCR; TCRdb keeps only in-frame clonotypes and omits some of them. D and trimming come from the DNA, and the V and J calls and clone size come from that table. The table includes about 300,000 clones, 84% detected once. Only one count was recorded for this clone. The receptor comes from a human donor with COVID-19, enrolled during active disease. The donor label of this sample is uncertain. The chain combines TRBV28 with TRBJ2-5; D is perhaps TRBD2 (5 bases). Sequenced material: peripheral blood. The CDR3 DNA is TGTGCCAGCAGTCCAAGTTTTTCCGCCGGACTCCCCTTCGGTGACCAGTACTTC. Amino acid sequence: CASSPSFSAGLPFGDQYF.